This paragraph reports one T cell receptor beta chain. The target antigen is unknown. This entry comes from a study of siplizumab effects on memory and regulatory T cells. Overall study results and limits: No assignable naive or memory phenotype existed for roughly 75-97% of proliferating CD4+ or CD8+ clones. Whether the proliferating Tregs (from siplizumab cultures) were suppressive was not confirmed.

Germline loops: CDR1 MDHEN, CDR2 SYDVKM. This CDR3 is built from 12 residues. The germline V and J ends were trimmed by 6 bases and 10 bases, with 15 bases remaining between them. Measured with immunoSEQ multiplex PCR; TCRdb has only the in-frame clones, and not every one. The table has 60,000 to 70,000 clones, around nine tenths seen once. Sequencing was performed on Tregs sorted from blood. This clonotype was sampled from a human donor in good health. The V gene is TRBV28, the J gene TRBJ1-1; a weak D match, TRBD1 (6 bases). CDR3 loop: CASSQNRVRAFF. The CDR3 DNA reads as TGTGCCAGCAGCCAGAACAGGGTAAGAGCTTTCTTT.